The present T cell receptor (beta chain) was sequenced within a study of blood T cells in healthy people across ages. V was shortened by 5 bases and J by 1 base, with 12 bases between the two germline ends. The length of the CDR3 is 14 residues. Germline values: CDR1 DFQATT, CDR2 SNEGSKA (reference sequence). Through a sample-barcoded 5' primer and a J-beta primer mix, a second PCR was run for roughly 6 to 12 cycles. Every sample returned 2.5 million or more CDR3-containing paired-end reads. One entry per CDR3 protein results from TCRdb running MiXCR on the 5' RACE reads. Of 1.5 million to 2 million distinct CDR3 sequences listed, about 28% are singletons. This clonotype was seen a handful of times.

The gene calls are TRBV20-1 and TRBJ1-5; no clear D gene. The receptor comes from a woman aged 25 to 39 in good health. The sample comprised blood. DNA of the CDR3: TGCAGTGCTTCCGGGCAAAGAAGCAATCAGCCCCAGCATTTT. Its protein is CSASGQRSNQPQHF.